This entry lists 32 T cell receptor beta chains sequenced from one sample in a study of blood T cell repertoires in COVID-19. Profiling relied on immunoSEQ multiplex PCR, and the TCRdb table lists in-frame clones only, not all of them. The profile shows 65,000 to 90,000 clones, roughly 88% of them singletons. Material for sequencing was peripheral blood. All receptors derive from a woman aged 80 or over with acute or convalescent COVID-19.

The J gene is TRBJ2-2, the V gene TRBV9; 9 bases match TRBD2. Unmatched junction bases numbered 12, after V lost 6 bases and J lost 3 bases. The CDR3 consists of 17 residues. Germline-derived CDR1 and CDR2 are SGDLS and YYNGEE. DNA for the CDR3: TGTGCCAGCACCCCGAGGGCGGGAGGGTCGTACACCGGGGAGCTGTTTTTT. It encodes CASTPRAGGSYTGELFF.

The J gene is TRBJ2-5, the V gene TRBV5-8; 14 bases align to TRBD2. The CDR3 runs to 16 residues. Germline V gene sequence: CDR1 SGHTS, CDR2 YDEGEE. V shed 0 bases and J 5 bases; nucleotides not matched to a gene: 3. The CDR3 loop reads CASSLGLAGGPETQYF. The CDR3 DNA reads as TGTGCCAGCAGCTTGGGACTAGCGGGAGGGCCCGAGACCCAGTACTTC.

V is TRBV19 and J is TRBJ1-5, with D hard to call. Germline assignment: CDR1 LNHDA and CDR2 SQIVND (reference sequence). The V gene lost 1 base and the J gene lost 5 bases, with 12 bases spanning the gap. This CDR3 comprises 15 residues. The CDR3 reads CASSIGGLGDQPQHF. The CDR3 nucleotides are TGTGCCAGTAGTATAGGAGGGCTCGGCGATCAGCCCCAGCATTTT.

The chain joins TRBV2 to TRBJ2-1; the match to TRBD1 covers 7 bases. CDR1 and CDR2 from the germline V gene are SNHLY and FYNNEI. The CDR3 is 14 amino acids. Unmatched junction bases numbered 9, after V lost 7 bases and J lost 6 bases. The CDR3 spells CASTRDRALNEQFF. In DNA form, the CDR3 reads TGTGCCAGCACCCGGGACAGAGCCCTCAATGAGCAGTTCTTC.

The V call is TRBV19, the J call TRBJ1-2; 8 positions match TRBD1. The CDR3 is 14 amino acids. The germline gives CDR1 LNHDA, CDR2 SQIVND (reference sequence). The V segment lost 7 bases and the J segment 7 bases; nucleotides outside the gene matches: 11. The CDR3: CASTPDRGRFGYTF. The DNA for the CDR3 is TGTGCCAGTACTCCAGACAGGGGAAGATTTGGCTACACCTTC.

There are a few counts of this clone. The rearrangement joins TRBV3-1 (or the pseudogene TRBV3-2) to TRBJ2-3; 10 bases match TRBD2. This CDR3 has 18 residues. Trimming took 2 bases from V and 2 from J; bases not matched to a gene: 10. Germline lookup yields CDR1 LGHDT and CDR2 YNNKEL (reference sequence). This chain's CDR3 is CASSQSRRAGGTTDTQYF. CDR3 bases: TGTGCCAGCAGCCAATCACGGAGAGCGGGAGGGACCACAGATACGCAGTATTTT.

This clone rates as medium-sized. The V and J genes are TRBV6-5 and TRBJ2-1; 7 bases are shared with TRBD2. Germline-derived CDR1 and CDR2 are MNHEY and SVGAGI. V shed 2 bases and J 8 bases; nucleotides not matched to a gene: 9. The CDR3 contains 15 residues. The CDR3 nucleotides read TGTGCCAGCAGTTACCTTCGCGGGAGAAGGGATGAGCAGTTCTTC. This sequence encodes CASSYLRGRRDEQFF.

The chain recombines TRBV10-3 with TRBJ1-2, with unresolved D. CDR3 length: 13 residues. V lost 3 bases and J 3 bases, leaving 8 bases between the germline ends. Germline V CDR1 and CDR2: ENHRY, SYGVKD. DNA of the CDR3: TGTGCCATCAGTGATAACGGAGACTATGGCTACACCTTC. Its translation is CAISDNGDYGYTF.

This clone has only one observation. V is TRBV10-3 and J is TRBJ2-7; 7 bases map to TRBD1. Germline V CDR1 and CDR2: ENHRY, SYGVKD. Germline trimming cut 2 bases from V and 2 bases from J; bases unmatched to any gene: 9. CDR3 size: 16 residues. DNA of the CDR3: TGTGCCATCAGTGAGGGAAGTCGGCAGGGGGCCTACGAGCAGTACTTC. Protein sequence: CAISEGSRQGAYEQYF.

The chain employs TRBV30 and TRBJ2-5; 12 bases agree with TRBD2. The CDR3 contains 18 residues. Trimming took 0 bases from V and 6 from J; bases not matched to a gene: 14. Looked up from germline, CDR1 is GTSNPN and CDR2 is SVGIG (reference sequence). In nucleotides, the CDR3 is TGTGCCTGGAGTGTACGGGGACTAGCGGGCGGCACTTGGAAGACCCAGTACTTC. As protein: CAWSVRGLAGGTWKTQYF. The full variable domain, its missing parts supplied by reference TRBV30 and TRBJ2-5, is SQTIHQWPATLVQPVGSPLSLECTVEGTSNPNLYWYRQAAGRGLQLLFYSVGIGQISSEVPQNLSASRPQDRQFILSSKKLLLSDSGFYLCAWSVRGLAGGTWKTQYFGPGTRLLVL.

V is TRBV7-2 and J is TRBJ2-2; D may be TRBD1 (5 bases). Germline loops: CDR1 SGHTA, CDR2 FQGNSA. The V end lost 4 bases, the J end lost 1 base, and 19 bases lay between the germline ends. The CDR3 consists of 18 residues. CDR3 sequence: CASSSSFIGVGNTGELFF. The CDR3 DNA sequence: TGTGCCAGCAGCTCCTCGTTTATAGGGGTAGGGAACACCGGGGAGCTGTTTTTT.

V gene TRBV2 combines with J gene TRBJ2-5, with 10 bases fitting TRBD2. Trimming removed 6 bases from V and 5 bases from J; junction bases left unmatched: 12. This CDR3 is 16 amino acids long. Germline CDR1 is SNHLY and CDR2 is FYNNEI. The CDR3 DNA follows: TGTGCCAGCAGCTCCCGGGGTAGCGGGGGGCGGGAGACCCAGTACTTC. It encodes CASSSRGSGGRETQYF.

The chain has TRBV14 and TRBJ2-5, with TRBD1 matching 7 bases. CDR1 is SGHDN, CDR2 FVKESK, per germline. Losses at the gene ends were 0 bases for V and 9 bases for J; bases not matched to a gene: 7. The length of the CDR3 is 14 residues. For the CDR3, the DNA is TGTGCCAGCAGCCAAGAGAGGGGGCGCGGGCCCCAGTACTTC. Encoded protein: CASSQERGRGPQYF.

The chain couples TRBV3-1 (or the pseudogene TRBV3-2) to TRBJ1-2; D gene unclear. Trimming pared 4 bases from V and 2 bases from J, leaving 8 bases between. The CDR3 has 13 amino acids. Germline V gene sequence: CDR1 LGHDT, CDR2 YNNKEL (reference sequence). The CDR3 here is CASSPSGNYGYTF. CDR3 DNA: TGTGCCAGCAGCCCGTCCGGGAACTATGGCTACACCTTC.

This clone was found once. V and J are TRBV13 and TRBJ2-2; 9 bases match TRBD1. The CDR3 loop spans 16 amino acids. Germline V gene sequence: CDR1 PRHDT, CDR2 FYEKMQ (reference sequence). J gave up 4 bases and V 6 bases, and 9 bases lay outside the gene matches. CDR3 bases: TGTGCCAGCAGAAAAGGGGACAGGGCACTCACCGGGGAGCTGTTTTTT. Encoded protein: CASRKGDRALTGELFF.

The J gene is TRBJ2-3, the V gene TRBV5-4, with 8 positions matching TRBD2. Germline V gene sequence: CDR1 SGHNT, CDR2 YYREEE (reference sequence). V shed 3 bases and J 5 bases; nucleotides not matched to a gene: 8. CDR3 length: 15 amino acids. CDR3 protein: CASSSGGGLRDTQYF. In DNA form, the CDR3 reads TGTGCCAGCAGCTCGGGGGGGGGCTTGAGAGATACGCAGTATTTT.

CDR3 loop: CATSRGTARTSGNTIYF. CDR3 nucleotides: TGTGCCACCAGCCGAGGGACAGCCCGAACCTCTGGAAACACCATATATTTT. The J gene is TRBJ1-3, the V gene TRBV15; the match to TRBD1 covers 7 bases. V shed 5 bases and J 0 bases; nucleotides not matched to a gene: 10. The CDR3 consists of 17 residues. CDR1 is LNHNV and CDR2 is YYDKDF in the germline V gene (reference sequence).

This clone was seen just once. The CDR3: CASSPLGQGSEQFF. For the CDR3, the DNA is TGTGCCAGTAGTCCCCTGGGACAGGGGAGTGAGCAGTTCTTC. This chain connects TRBV19 to TRBJ2-1; 10 nucleotides match TRBD1. The V segment lost 5 bases and the J segment 9 bases; nucleotides outside the gene matches: 7. The CDR3 length is 14 residues. Germline V gene lookup returns CDR1 LNHDA and CDR2 SQIVND (reference sequence).

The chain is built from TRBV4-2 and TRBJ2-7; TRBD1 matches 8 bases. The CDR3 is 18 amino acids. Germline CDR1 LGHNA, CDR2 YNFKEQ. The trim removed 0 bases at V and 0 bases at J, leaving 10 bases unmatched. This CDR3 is CASSQDLSGTGISYEQYF. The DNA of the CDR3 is TGTGCCAGCAGCCAAGATCTTTCCGGGACAGGCATCTCCTACGAGCAGTACTTC.

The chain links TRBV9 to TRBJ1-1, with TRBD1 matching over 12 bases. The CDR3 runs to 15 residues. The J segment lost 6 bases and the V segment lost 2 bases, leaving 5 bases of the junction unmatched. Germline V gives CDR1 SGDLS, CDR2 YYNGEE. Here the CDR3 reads CASSVGQGAFAEAFF. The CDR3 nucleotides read TGTGCCAGCAGCGTGGGACAGGGGGCTTTCGCTGAAGCTTTCTTT.

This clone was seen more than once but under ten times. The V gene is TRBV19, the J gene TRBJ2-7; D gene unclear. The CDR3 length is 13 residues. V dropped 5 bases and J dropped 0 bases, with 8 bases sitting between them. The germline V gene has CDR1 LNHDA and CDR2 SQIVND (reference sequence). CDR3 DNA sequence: TGTGCCAGTAGTGGCGGTAACTCCTACGAGCAGTACTTC. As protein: CASSGGNSYEQYF.

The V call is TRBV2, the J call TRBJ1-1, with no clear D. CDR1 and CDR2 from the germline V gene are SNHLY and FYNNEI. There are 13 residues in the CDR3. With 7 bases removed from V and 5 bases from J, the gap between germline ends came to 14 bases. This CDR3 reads CASTESSGTEAFF. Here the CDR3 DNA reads TGTGCCAGCACCGAATCTTCGGGGACTGAAGCTTTCTTT. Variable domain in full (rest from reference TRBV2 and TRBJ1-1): EPEVTQTPSHQVTQMGQEVILRCVPISNHLYFYWYRQILGQKVEFLVSFYNNEISEKSEIFDDQFSVERPDGSNFTLKIRSTKLEDSAMYFCASTESSGTEAFFGQGTRLTVV.

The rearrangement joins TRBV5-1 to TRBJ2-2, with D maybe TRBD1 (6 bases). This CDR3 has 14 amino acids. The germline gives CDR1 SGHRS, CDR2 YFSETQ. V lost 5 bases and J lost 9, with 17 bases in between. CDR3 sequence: CASSVGQSTWELFF. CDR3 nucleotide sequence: TGCGCCAGCAGTGTCGGACAGAGTACCTGGGAGCTGTTTTTT. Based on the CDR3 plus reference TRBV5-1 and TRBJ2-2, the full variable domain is KAGVTQTPRYLIKTRGQQVTLSCSPISGHRSVSWYQQTPGQGLQFLFEYFSETQRNKGNFPGRFSGRQFSNSRSEMNVSTLELGDSALYLCASSVGQSTWELFFGEGSRLTVL.

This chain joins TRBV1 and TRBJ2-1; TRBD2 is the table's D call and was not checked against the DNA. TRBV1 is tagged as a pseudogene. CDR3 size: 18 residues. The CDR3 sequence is CTSSPGGGPISRYNEQFF. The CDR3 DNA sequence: TGCACCAGCAGCCCCGGGGGGGGGCCCATCTCACGGTACAATGAGCAGTTCTTC.

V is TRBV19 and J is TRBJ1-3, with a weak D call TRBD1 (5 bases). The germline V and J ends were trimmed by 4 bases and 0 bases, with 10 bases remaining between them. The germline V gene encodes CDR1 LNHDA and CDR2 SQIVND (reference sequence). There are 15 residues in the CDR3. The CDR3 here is CASSTTVTSGNTIYF. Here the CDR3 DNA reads TGTGCCAGTAGTACGACAGTTACCTCTGGAAACACCATATATTTT.

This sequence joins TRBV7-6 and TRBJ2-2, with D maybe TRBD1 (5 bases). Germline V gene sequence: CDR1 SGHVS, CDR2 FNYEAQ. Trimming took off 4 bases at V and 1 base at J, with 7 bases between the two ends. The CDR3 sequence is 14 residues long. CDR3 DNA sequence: TGTGCCAGCAGCTCTAGGGGGAACACCGGGGAGCTGTTTTTT. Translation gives CASSSRGNTGELFF. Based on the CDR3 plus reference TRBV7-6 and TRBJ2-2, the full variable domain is GAGVSQSPRYKVTKRGQDVALRCDPISGHVSLYWYRQALGQGPEFLTYFNYEAQQDKSGLPNDRFSAERPEGSISTLTIQRTEQRDSAMYRCASSSRGNTGELFFGEGSRLTVL.

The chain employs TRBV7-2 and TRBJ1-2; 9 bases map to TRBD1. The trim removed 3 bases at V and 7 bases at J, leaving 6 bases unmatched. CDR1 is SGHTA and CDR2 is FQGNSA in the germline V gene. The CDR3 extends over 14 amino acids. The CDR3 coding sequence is TGTGCCAGCAGCTTCGGGACAGGGTCAGGTGGCTACACCTTC. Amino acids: CASSFGTGSGGYTF.

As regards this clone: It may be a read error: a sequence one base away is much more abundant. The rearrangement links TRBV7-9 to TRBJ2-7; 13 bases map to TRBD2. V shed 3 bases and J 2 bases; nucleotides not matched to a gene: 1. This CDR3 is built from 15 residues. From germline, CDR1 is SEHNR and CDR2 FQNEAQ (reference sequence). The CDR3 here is CASSLGLAGTYEQYF. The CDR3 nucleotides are TGTGCCAGCAGCTTGGGACTAGCGGGGACCTACGAGCAGTACTTC.

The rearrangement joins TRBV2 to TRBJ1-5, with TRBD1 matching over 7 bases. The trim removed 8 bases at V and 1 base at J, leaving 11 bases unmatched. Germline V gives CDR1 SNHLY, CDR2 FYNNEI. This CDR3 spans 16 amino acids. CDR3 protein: CASCLGQAGSNQPQHF. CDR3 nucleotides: TGTGCCAGCTGCCTTGGACAGGCTGGGAGCAATCAGCCCCAGCATTTT.

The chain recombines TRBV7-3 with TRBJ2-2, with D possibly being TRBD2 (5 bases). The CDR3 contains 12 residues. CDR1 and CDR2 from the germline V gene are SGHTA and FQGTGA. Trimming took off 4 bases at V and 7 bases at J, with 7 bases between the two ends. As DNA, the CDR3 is TGTGCCAGCAGCTCGGCGGGCGGGGAGCTGTTTTTT. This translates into CASSSAGGELFF.

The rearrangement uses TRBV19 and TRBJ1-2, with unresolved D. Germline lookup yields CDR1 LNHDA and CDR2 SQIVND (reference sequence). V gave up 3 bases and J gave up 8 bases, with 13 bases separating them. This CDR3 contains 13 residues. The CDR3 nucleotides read TGTGCCAGTAGTATCGGCGGGAGCTCCGGCTACACCTTC. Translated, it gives CASSIGGSSGYTF.

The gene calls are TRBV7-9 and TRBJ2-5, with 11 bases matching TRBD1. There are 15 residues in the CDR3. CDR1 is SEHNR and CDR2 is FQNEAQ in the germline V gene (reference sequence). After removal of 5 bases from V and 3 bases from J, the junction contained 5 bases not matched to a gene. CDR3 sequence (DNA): TGTGCCAGCAGCATCGGGACAGGGGGGAAAGAGACCCAGTACTTC. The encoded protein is CASSIGTGGKETQYF. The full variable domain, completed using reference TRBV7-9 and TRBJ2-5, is DTGVSQNPRHKITKRGQNVTFRCDPISEHNRLYWYRQTLGQGPEFLTYFQNEAQLEKSRLLSDRFSAERPKGSFSTLEIQRTEQGDSAMYLCASSIGTGGKETQYFGPGTRLLVL.